These 4 T cell receptor beta chains came from one sample sequenced in a study of somatic mutations in cytotoxic T cells in rheumatoid arthritis. Sequenced by immunoSEQ multiplex PCR; TCRdb stores in-frame clones only, minus some. The sample includes about 3,600 clones, approximately 80% of them seen just once. Specimen: CD8+ T cells sorted from blood. Receptor source: a man between 40 and 49 years old with rheumatoid arthritis.

The chain carries TRBV11-2 and TRBJ2-2, with a weak D call TRBD1 (6 bases). The V end lost 1 base, the J end lost 0 bases, and 12 bases lay between the germline ends. The CDR3 length is 17 residues. In germline, CDR1 is SGHAT, CDR2 FQNNGV. CDR3 bases: TGTGCCAGCAGCTTAGGCCAGGGGTACGCGAACACCGGGGAGCTGTTTTTT. The encoded protein is CASSLGQGYANTGELFF.

A note on this clone: A much bigger clone sits one base away, suggesting this may be a read error. This chain connects TRBV5-1 to TRBJ2-7; D remains ambiguous. The V gene's germline CDR1 is SGHRS and CDR2 YFSETQ. V gave up 0 bases and J gave up 7 bases, with 20 bases separating them. The CDR3 has 16 residues. In DNA form, the CDR3 reads TGCGCCAGCAGCTTGGTCCTAGGCACGTGGTACAATGAGCAGTACTTC. This sequence encodes CASSLVLGTWYNEQYF.

This clone was seen a single time. V usage is TRBV6-4 and J usage is TRBJ1-1; D not certain. Germline assignment: CDR1 MRHNA and CDR2 SNTAGT. CDR3 length: 16 amino acids. V lost 0 bases and J lost 0, with 11 bases in between. The CDR3 here is CASSDSTSTMNTEAFF. Here the CDR3 DNA reads TGTGCCAGCAGTGACTCCACATCGACTATGAACACTGAAGCTTTCTTT.

The chain has TRBV10-1 and TRBJ2-7, with 9 bases matching TRBD2. V gave up 2 bases and J gave up 0 bases; unmatched junction bases: 2. Germline CDR1 WNHNN, CDR2 SYGVQD (reference sequence). This CDR3 comprises 15 residues. CDR3 in DNA: TGCGCCAGCAGTGAGCTACTAGCGGGCTCCTACGAGCAGTACTTC. It is translated as CASSELLAGSYEQYF.